These 28 T cell receptor beta chains share one sample of origin, sequenced in a study of blood T cell repertoires in COVID-19. Sequencing used immunoSEQ multiplex PCR; TCRdb keeps in-frame clones, though not all of them. The sample lists 88,000 or so clones, roughly 85% occurring once. Sequencing used peripheral blood. The receptors were gathered from a human donor in a cohort sampled during active COVID-19.

The chain links TRBV4-3 to TRBJ1-5; the D is unclear. The CDR3 covers 13 residues. V dropped 0 bases and J dropped 7 bases, with 7 bases sitting between them. Per the germline V gene, CDR1 is LGHNA and CDR2 is YSLEER. CDR3 loop: CASSQDLRQPQHF. The CDR3 DNA reads TGCGCCAGCAGCCAAGATCTGAGGCAGCCCCAGCATTTT.

The J gene is TRBJ2-1, the V gene TRBV5-6; the D gene is possibly TRBD2 (6 bases). The V and J ends lost 0 bases and 4 bases respectively, with 11 bases between them. CDR1 is SGHDT and CDR2 is YYEEEE in the germline V gene. There are 15 residues in the CDR3. The CDR3 DNA sequence: TGTGCCAGCAGCTTGGGGGGACTTCAGTACAATGAGCAGTTCTTC. This encodes CASSLGGLQYNEQFF.

The V and J genes are TRBV3-1 (or the pseudogene TRBV3-2) and TRBJ2-2; 7 bases fit TRBD1. In germline, CDR1 is LGHDT, CDR2 YNNKEL (reference sequence). The CDR3 spans 15 residues. J gave up 0 bases and V 4 bases, and 2 bases lay outside the gene matches. The chain's CDR3 is CASSRQGPNTGELFF. The DNA of the CDR3 is TGTGCCAGCAGCCGACAGGGCCCGAACACCGGGGAGCTGTTTTTT.

The rearrangement uses TRBV7-9 and TRBJ2-5, with 9 bases aligning to TRBD2. In germline, CDR1 is SEHNR, CDR2 FQNEAQ (reference sequence). The CDR3 length is 14 residues. After removal of 4 bases from V and 2 bases from J, the junction contained 2 bases not matched to a gene. Here the CDR3 DNA reads TGTGCCAGCAGCTCGGGACTAGCTCAAGAGACCCAGTACTTC. Amino acid sequence: CASSSGLAQETQYF. The full variable domain, completed using reference TRBV7-9 and TRBJ2-5, is DTGVSQNPRHKITKRGQNVTFRCDPISEHNRLYWYRQTLGQGPEFLTYFQNEAQLEKSRLLSDRFSAERPKGSFSTLEIQRTEQGDSAMYLCASSSGLAQETQYFGPGTRLLVL.

This chain uses TRBV19 with TRBJ1-4, with D unclear. The germline CDR1 and CDR2 sequences are LNHDA and SQIVND (reference sequence). The V gene lost 2 bases and the J gene lost 8 bases, with 12 bases spanning the gap. This CDR3 region has 14 residues. CDR3 sequence reads: CASSILYGDEKLFF. Here the CDR3 DNA reads TGTGCCAGTAGTATACTTTATGGAGACGAAAAACTGTTTTTT. Full variable domain (remainder filled in from reference TRBV19 and TRBJ1-4): DGGITQSPKYLFRKEGQNVTLSCEQNLNHDAMYWYRQDPGQGLRLIYYSQIVNDFQKGDIAEGYSVSREKKESFPLTVTSAQKNPTAFYLCASSILYGDEKLFFGSGTQLSVL.

The V gene is TRBV19, the J gene TRBJ1-1; D not resolved. The CDR3 is 12 residues long. Per the germline V gene, CDR1 is LNHDA and CDR2 is SQIVND (reference sequence). Trimming removed 7 bases at V and 0 bases at J, with 6 bases between. Here the CDR3 reads CASNFVNTEAFF. In DNA, the CDR3 is TGTGCCAGTAACTTCGTGAACACTGAAGCTTTCTTT.

The rearrangement uses TRBV10-1 and TRBJ2-5, with TRBD1 matching over 8 bases. The CDR3 totals 13 residues. The junction had 6 bases not matched to a gene; V was cut back by 7 bases and J by 5 bases. CDR1 is WNHNN and CDR2 is SYGVQD in the germline V gene (reference sequence). This chain's CDR3 is CASKGTGEETQYF. The CDR3 nucleotides read TGCGCCAGCAAGGGGACAGGCGAGGAGACCCAGTACTTC.

This chain joins TRBV5-1 and TRBJ2-1; 8 bases agree with TRBD1. After removal of 2 bases from V and 0 bases from J, the junction contained 4 bases not matched to a gene. CDR3 length: 16 residues. Germline CDR1 reads SGHRS; CDR2 reads YFSETQ. The chain's CDR3 is CASSLRQGPSYNEQFF. CDR3 coding DNA: TGCGCCAGCAGCTTACGACAGGGGCCCTCCTACAATGAGCAGTTCTTC.

The rearrangement links TRBV18 to TRBJ1-2; the D gene is possibly TRBD1 (5 bases). Trimming pared 6 bases from V and 4 bases from J, leaving 18 bases between. The CDR3 loop spans 15 amino acids. Germline lookup yields CDR1 KGHSH and CDR2 LQKENI. In DNA, the CDR3 is TGTGCCAGCTCTAACCACCAGGGTGAGGTCTATGGCTACACCTTC. Amino acids: CASSNHQGEVYGYTF. The full variable domain, its missing parts supplied by reference TRBV18 and TRBJ1-2, is NAGVMQNPRHLVRRRGQEARLRCSPMKGHSHVYWYRQLPEEGLKFMVYLQKENIIDESGMPKERFSAEFPKEGPSILRIQQVVRGDSAAYFCASSNHQGEVYGYTFGSGTRLTVV.

The V and J genes are TRBV7-9 and TRBJ1-1; 7 bases are shared with TRBD1. Germline V gene data show CDR1 as SEHNR and CDR2 as FQNEAQ (reference sequence). With V trimmed by 5 bases and J by 5 bases, 5 bases remained unmatched. CDR3 length equals 13 residues. The CDR3: CASSETGDTEAFF. CDR3 nucleotide sequence: TGTGCCAGCAGCGAAACAGGGGATACTGAAGCTTTCTTT.

The chain employs TRBV12-3 or TRBV12-4 and TRBJ1-1, with D possibly matching TRBD1 (5 bases). CDR3 size: 12 residues. The V end lost 7 bases, the J end lost 1 base, and 7 bases lay between the germline ends. CDR3 amino acids: CASTDRNTEAFF. For the CDR3, the DNA is TGTGCCAGCACCGACAGGAACACTGAAGCTTTCTTT.

In this sample, this clone turned up once. The V call is TRBV4-3, the J call TRBJ2-7; D ambiguous. The germline gives CDR1 LGHNA, CDR2 YSLEER. This CDR3 has 14 residues. V gave up 0 bases and J gave up 6 bases, with 12 bases separating them. The CDR3 reads CASSQDFSSSEQYF. The CDR3 DNA follows: TGCGCCAGCAGCCAAGATTTCTCCTCGTCCGAGCAGTACTTC.

This rearrangement joins TRBV6-2 or TRBV6-3 to TRBJ1-1; 8 bases are a match to TRBD1. V was clipped by 3 bases and J by 1 base; unmatched bases: 13. Looked up from germline, CDR1 is MNHEY and CDR2 is SVGEGT. The CDR3 consists of 18 residues. The CDR3 reads CASSYWDAVQGANTEAFF. The CDR3 DNA sequence: TGTGCCAGCAGTTATTGGGACGCCGTGCAGGGGGCGAACACTGAAGCTTTCTTT.

The rearrangement links TRBV19 to TRBJ1-1; D is uncertain. The CDR3 runs to 11 residues. Trimming removed 6 bases from V and 6 bases from J, with 8 bases in between. Germline values: CDR1 LNHDA, CDR2 SQIVND (reference sequence). The CDR3 region is CASRSGAEAFF. The CDR3 DNA reads TGTGCCAGTAGAAGCGGGGCTGAAGCTTTCTTT.

This clone was observed a handful of times. V gene TRBV10-2 combines with J gene TRBJ2-7, with D possibly being TRBD2 (5 bases). Germline lookup yields CDR1 WSHSY and CDR2 SAAADI. Trimming stripped 5 bases from V and 4 bases from J, with 6 bases between. This CDR3 is built from 11 residues. The DNA for the CDR3 is TGCGCCAGCAGTACGGGATACGAGCAGTACTTC. Residues: CASSTGYEQYF.

This chain joins TRBV20-1 and TRBJ2-3; D ambiguous. In germline, CDR1 is DFQATT, CDR2 SNEGSKA (reference sequence). Deletions cut 3 bases from V and 2 bases from J, with 12 bases between. The CDR3 extends over 14 amino acids. Here the CDR3 reads CSASLPVNTDTQYF. Here the CDR3 DNA reads TGCAGTGCTAGTTTGCCAGTTAACACAGATACGCAGTATTTT.

Only one count was recorded for this clone. This rearrangement joins TRBV18 to TRBJ2-3; TRBD2 matches at 7 bases. CDR3 length: 18 amino acids. Germline V gene sequence: CDR1 KGHSH, CDR2 LQKENI. Trimming cost V 0 bases and J 1 base; bases outside gene matches: 10. The CDR3 region is CASSPPGRARGGTDTQYF. CDR3 DNA: TGTGCCAGCTCACCACCGGGGAGGGCCCGGGGGGGCACAGATACGCAGTATTTT.

The rearrangement uses TRBV7-9 and TRBJ2-7; 9 nucleotides match TRBD1. Germline V gives CDR1 SEHNR, CDR2 FQNEAQ (reference sequence). This CDR3 region has 15 residues. V was clipped by 5 bases and J by 5 bases; unmatched bases: 10. The CDR3 spells CASSRGQGYSHEQYF. CDR3 DNA: TGTGCCAGCAGCCGAGGACAGGGGTATTCGCACGAGCAGTACTTC.

The chain recombines TRBV5-6 with TRBJ1-6; D perhaps matches TRBD1 (5 bases). The CDR3 has 17 residues. V was clipped by 4 bases and J by 8 bases, with 22 bases between them. Per the germline V gene, CDR1 is SGHDT and CDR2 is YYEEEE. In DNA form, the CDR3 reads TGTGCCAGCAGCGCTCTACCCTACGGGGGTTTAGATTCACCCCTCCACTTT. It translates to CASSALPYGGLDSPLHF.

CDR3 region: CASSLRTGHAAGANVLTF. The CDR3 nucleotides read TGTGCCAGCAGCCTTAGGACAGGGCATGCTGCTGGGGCCAACGTCCTGACTTTC. This sequence joins TRBV9 and TRBJ2-6; TRBD1 agrees at 8 bases. Losses at the gene ends were 4 bases for V and 2 bases for J; bases not matched to a gene: 11. Germline V gene data show CDR1 as SGDLS and CDR2 as YYNGEE. CDR3 length: 18 amino acids. Combining the CDR3 with reference TRBV9 and TRBJ2-6 gives the whole variable domain DSGVTQTPKHLITATGQRVTLRCSPRSGDLSVYWYQQSLDQGLQFLIQYYNGEERAKGNILERFSAQQFPDLHSELNLSSLELGDSALYFCASSLRTGHAAGANVLTFGAGSRLTVL.

The V gene is TRBV28, the J gene TRBJ2-3, with D possibly being TRBD1 (5 bases). CDR1 and CDR2 from the germline V gene are MDHEN and SYDVKM. This CDR3 contains 14 residues. Trimming took 6 bases from V and 4 from J, leaving 14 bases between them. This CDR3 reads CASSPRGWADTQYF. CDR3 sequence (DNA): TGTGCCAGCAGCCCTAGGGGTTGGGCAGATACGCAGTATTTT.

The gene calls are TRBV7-2 and TRBJ2-7, with 7 bases matching TRBD2. CDR1 is SGHTA and CDR2 is FQGNSA in the germline V gene. This CDR3 comprises 14 residues. The V gene end was trimmed by 1 base and the J gene end by 3 bases; junction bases not matched to a gene: 3. This CDR3 is CASSLGGGSYEQYF. In DNA form, the CDR3 reads TGTGCCAGCAGCTTAGGGGGGGGAAGCTACGAGCAGTACTTC. Full variable domain (missing parts from reference TRBV7-2 and TRBJ2-7): GAGVSQSPSNKVTEKGKDVELRCDPISGHTALYWYRQSLGQGLEFLIYFQGNSAPDKSGLPSDRFSAERTGGSVSTLTIQRTQQEDSAVYLCASSLGGGSYEQYFGPGTRLTVT.

The chain links TRBV18 to TRBJ2-5, with no clear D. The CDR3 totals 14 residues. Germline loops: CDR1 KGHSH, CDR2 LQKENI. Trimming removed 2 bases at V and 5 bases at J, with 12 bases between. The chain's CDR3 is CASSPVGFGETQYF. The CDR3 region has the DNA TGTGCCAGCTCACCAGTCGGGTTCGGGGAGACCCAGTACTTC.

The chain recombines TRBV1 with TRBJ1-5; the table's D gene call, TRBD1, was not cross checked with the DNA. TRBV1 constitutes a pseudogene. This CDR3 has 16 amino acids. The CDR3 bases are TGCACCAGCAGCGTACCGAGCAGGGGCGGCAATCAGCCCCAGCATTTT. It translates to CTSSVPSRGGNQPQHF.

The chain has TRBV6-5 and TRBJ2-7; possibly TRBD2 for D (6 bases). This CDR3 spans 15 amino acids. V lost 1 base to trimming and J lost 4 bases, with 14 bases between them. Germline V gene data show CDR1 as MNHEY and CDR2 as SVGAGI. The CDR3 DNA reads TGTGCCAGCAGTTACTGGGGGGAACCTCCTTACGAGCAGTACTTC. Translation: CASSYWGEPPYEQYF.

The chain recombines TRBV18 with TRBJ1-2; D uncertain. The CDR3 loop spans 14 amino acids. The germline CDR1 and CDR2 sequences are KGHSH and LQKENI. The V gene lost 2 bases and the J gene lost 6 bases, with 13 bases spanning the gap. CDR3 in amino acids: CASSPSNSIDGYTF. The CDR3 DNA reads TGTGCCAGCTCACCATCAAACAGTATCGATGGCTACACCTTC.

The rearrangement links TRBV5-1 to TRBJ2-5; a possible D gene is TRBD2 (6 bases). Germline V gene sequence: CDR1 SGHRS, CDR2 YFSETQ. Trimming shortened V by 0 bases and J by 5 bases, and 8 bases separated the two germline ends. CDR3 length: 13 amino acids. The CDR3 DNA reads TGCGCCAGCAGCTTGGATGGGAGGGAGACCCAGTACTTC. This codes for CASSLDGRETQYF.

The V gene is TRBV30, the J gene TRBJ1-4; 9 nucleotides match TRBD1. Per the germline V gene, CDR1 is GTSNPN and CDR2 is SVGIG (reference sequence). Trimming at V came to 0 bases and at J to 5 bases, leaving 4 bases not matched to a gene. The CDR3 is 15 amino acids. The chain's CDR3 is CAWSVLGTGNEKLFF. CDR3 nucleotide sequence: TGTGCCTGGAGTGTACTCGGGACAGGGAATGAAAAACTGTTTTTT.